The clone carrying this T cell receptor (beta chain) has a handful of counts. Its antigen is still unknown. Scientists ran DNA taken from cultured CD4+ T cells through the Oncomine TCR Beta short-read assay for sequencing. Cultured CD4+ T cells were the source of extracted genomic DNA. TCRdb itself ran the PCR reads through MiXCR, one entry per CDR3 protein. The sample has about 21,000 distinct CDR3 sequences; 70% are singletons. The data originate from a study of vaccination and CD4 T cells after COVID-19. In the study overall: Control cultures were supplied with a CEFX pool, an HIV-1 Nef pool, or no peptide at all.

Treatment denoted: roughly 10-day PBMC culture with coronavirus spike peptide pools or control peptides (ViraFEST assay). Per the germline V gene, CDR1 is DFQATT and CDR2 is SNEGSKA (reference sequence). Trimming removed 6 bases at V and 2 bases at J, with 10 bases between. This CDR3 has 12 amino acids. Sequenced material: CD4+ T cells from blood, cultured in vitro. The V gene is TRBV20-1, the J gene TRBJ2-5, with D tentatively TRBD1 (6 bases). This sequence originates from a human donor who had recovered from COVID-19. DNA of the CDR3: TGCAGTGCAGTAGGGGGTCAAGAGACCCAGTACTTC. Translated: CSAVGGQETQYF.